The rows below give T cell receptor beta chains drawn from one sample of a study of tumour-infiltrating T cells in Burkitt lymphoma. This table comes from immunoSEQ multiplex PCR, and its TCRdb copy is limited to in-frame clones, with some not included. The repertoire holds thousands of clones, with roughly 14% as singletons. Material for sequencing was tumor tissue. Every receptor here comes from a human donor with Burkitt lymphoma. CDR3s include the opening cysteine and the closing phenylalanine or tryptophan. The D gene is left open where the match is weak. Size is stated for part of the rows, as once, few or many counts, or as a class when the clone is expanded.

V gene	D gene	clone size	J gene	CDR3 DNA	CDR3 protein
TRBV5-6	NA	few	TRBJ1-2	TGTGCCAGCAGCTTGTTACAGGATTATGGCTACACCTTC	CASSLLQDYGYTF
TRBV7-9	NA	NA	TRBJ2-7	TGTGCCAGCAGCCAAAGACTCGGATTGGGAGACGAGCAGTACTTC	CASSQRLGLGDEQYF
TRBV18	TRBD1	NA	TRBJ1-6	TGTGCCAGCTCACCTTCGAGACAGGGGGCAAAAAATTCACCCCTCCACTTT	CASSPSRQGAKNSPLHF
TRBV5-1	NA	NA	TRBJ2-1	TGCGCCAGCAGAACACGGTCCTACAATGAGCAGTTCTTC	CASRTRSYNEQFF
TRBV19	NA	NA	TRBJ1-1	TGTGCCACCCGAAATGGGCCATTGGGGGCTTTCTTT	CATRNGPLGAFF
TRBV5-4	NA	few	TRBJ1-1	TGTGCCAGCACCCGGCCGGGACATCCGAACACTGAAGCTTTCTTT	CASTRPGHPNTEAFF
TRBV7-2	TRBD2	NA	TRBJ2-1	TGTGCCAGCAGCGGTAGCGGGGGGGCCTACTACAATGAGCAGTTCTTC	CASSGSGGAYYNEQFF
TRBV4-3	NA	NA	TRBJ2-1	TGCGCCAGCAGCCAACAAACTGACTACAATGAGCAGTTCTTC	CASSQQTDYNEQFF
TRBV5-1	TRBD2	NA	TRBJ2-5	TGCGCCAGCAGCTTGTCATTAGCGGGGGGGCCGCAAGAGACCCAGTACTTC	CASSLSLAGGPQETQYF
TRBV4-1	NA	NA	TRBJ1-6	TGCGCCAGCAGCCAAGTGCCGGGTTCACCCCTCCACTTT	CASSQVPGSPLHF
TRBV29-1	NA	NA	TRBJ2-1	TGCATCGTCCCCGGGACCGAGGGGGGAAATGAGCAGTTCTTC	CIVPGTEGGNEQFF
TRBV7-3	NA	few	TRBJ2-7	TGTGCCAGCAGCGGGGGGGACAGACCTTACGAGCAGTACTTC	CASSGGDRPYEQYF
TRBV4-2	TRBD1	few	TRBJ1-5	TGTGCCAGCAGCCACCCCGGACAGGCCGCTGATAGCAATCAGCCCCAGCATTTT	CASSHPGQAADSNQPQHF
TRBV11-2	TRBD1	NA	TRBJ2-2	TGTGCCAGCAGCTCCCCGGGACAGATTACCGGGGAGCTGTTTTTT	CASSSPGQITGELFF
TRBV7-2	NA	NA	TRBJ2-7	TGTGCCAGCAGCCCCGTCGGGGGCTACGAGCAGTACTTC	CASSPVGGYEQYF
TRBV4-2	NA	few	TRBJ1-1	TGTGCCAGCAGCCAAGTGGGCAGGGAGAACACTGAAGCTTTCTTT	CASSQVGRENTEAFF
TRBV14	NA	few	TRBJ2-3	TGTGCCAGCAGCCAAGTTGGCGGGTCAGATACGCAGTATTTT	CASSQVGGSDTQYF
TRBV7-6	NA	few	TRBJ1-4	TGTGCCAGCAGCAGTACACGTACCCTATCAACTAATGAAAAACTGTTTTTT	CASSSTRTLSTNEKLFF
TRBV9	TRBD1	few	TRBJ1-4	TGTGCCAGCAGCCCCGACCCAGGGGGCGCAAATGAAAAACTGTTTTTT	CASSPDPGGANEKLFF
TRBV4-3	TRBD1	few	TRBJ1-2	TGCGCCAGCAGCCAAGCTAACAGGGGGCAGTACTATGGCTACACCTTC	CASSQANRGQYYGYTF
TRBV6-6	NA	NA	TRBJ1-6	TGTGCCAGCAGTTACCCGGACAGCCACTATAATTCACCCCTCCACTTT	CASSYPDSHYNSPLHF
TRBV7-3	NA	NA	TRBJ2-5	TGTGCCAGCAGCTTAAGTGGGGGGAACCAAGAGACCCAGTACTTC	CASSLSGGNQETQYF
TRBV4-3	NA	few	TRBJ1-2	TGCGCCAGCAGCCGAATTCAGGACAGCTATGGCTACACCTTC	CASSRIQDSYGYTF
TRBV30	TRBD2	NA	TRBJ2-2	TGTGCCTGGAGTGTGGGCGGGGGGAACACCGGGGAGCTGTTTTTT	CAWSVGGGNTGELFF
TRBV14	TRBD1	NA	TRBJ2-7	TGTGCCAGCAGCCAACACTTGGGACAGGGAATCTACGAGCAGTACTTC	CASSQHLGQGIYEQYF
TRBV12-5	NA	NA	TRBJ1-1	TGTGCTAGTGGTTCATCAGGGAGGAACACTGAAGCTTTCTTT	CASGSSGRNTEAFF
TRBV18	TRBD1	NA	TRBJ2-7	TGTGCCAGCTCATTCCGGACAGGGGACCACGAGCAGTACTTC	CASSFRTGDHEQYF
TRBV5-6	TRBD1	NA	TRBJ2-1	TGTGCCAGCAGCCGACAGGGGGCAAGATACAATGAGCAGTTCTTC	CASSRQGARYNEQFF
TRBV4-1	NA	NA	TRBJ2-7	TGCGCCAGCAGCCAAGAGGGCGAGCAGTACTTC	CASSQEGEQYF
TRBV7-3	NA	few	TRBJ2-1	TGTGCCAGCAGCTTAATGAGTGGGGGGACCGGTGAGCAGTTCTTC	CASSLMSGGTGEQFF
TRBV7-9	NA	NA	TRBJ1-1	TGTGCCAGCAGCTTAGACGTGAACACTGAAGCGTTCTTT	CASSLDVNTEAFF
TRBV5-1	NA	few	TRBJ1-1	TGCGCCAGCAGCTTGGAAGGGGGGCGGAACACTGAAGCTTTCTTT	CASSLEGGRNTEAFF
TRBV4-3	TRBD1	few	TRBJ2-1	TGCGCCAGCAGCCAAGGGACAGGGTCCGGCAATGAGCAGTTCTTC	CASSQGTGSGNEQFF
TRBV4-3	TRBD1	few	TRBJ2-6	TGCGCCAGCAGCTTCGTCACAGGGGCAGCTGGGGCCAACGTCCTGACTTTC	CASSFVTGAAGANVLTF
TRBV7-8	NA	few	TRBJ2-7	TGTGCCAGCAGCGTCGTTCTTACATACGAGCAGTACTTC	CASSVVLTYEQYF
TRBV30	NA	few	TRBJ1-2	TGTGCCTGGAGCGCTGGGACCTATGGCTACACCTTC	CAWSAGTYGYTF
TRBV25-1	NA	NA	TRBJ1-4	TGTGCCAGCAGTGTCGGGGGAACTAATGAAAAACTGTTTTTT	CASSVGGTNEKLFF
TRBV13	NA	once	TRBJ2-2	TGTGCCAGCAGCTTACAACGCGGTGGGTACACCGGGGAGCTGTTTTTT	CASSLQRGGYTGELFF
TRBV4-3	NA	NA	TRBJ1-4	TGCGCCAGCAGCCAAGATTATCAAAGCTTCCTTAATGAAAAACTGTTTTTT	CASSQDYQSFLNEKLFF
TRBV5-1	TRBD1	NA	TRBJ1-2	TGCGCCAGCAGCCTGAGGACAGGGAGGGAGCTCACCTTC	CASSLRTGRELTF
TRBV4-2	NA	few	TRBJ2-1	TGTGCCAGCAGCCAAGGGTGGGGGCAGTTCTTC	CASSQGWGQFF
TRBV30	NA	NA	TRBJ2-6	TGTGCCTCGGCTAGGGACCGCTACTCTGGGGCCAACGTCCTGACTTTC	CASARDRYSGANVLTF
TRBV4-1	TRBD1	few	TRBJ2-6	TGCGCCAGCAGCGAAACGGACAGGGGAGTAATATCTGGGGCCAACGTCCTGACTTTC	CASSETDRGVISGANVLTF
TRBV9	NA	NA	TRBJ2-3	TGTGCCAGCAGCGCCCGCACAGATACGCAGTATTTT	CASSARTDTQYF
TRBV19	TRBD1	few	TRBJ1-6	TGTGCCAGCGGACAGGGCCATAATTCACCCCTCCACTTT	CASGQGHNSPLHF
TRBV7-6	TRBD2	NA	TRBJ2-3	TGTGCCAGCAGCCCTAAGACTAGCGGTAGCACAGATACGCAGTATTTT	CASSPKTSGSTDTQYF
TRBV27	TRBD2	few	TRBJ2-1	TGTGCCAGCAGTTTTTTTTCGGGGGGAAACAATGAGCAGTTCTTC	CASSFFSGGNNEQFF
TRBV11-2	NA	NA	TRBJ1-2	TGTGCCAGCAGCTTAGGGGGTCAGGGCTACACCTTC	CASSLGGQGYTF